A single sample is the source of the 9 T cell receptor beta chains below, sequenced in a study of molecular identifiers for immune sequencing clone quantification. TCRdb reprocessed the PCR reads with MiXCR, giving one entry per CDR3 protein. Among 550,000 to 750,000 distinct CDR3 sequences, 15% to 20% were seen once, and the ten largest hold roughly 0.85%. What was sequenced was naive CD8+ T cells from blood, with Jurkat cell RNA spiked in. Regarding subset: FACS-sorted CD8+CD4-CCR7+CD45RA+ naive T cells. All receptors derive from a human donor in good health. Some libraries in this study had Jurkat cell RNA spiked in.

This clonotype was seen repeatedly, ten times or more. The V gene is TRBV6-2 or TRBV6-3, the J gene TRBJ2-2; D tentatively reads TRBD1 or TRBD2 (5 bases each). The CDR3 runs 17 residues. The V gene's germline CDR1 is MNHEY and CDR2 SVGEGT. Trimming removed 5 bases from V and 0 bases from J, with 16 bases in between. CDR3 DNA: TGTGCCAGCAGTCACGCCCGGGACCGAGCGAACACCGGGGAGCTGTTTTTT. Its translation: CASSHARDRANTGELFF.

Comments on this clonotype: This may stem from a read error, because a much larger clone lies one nucleotide away. The rearrangement links TRBV29-1 to TRBJ1-1, with D uncertain. CDR3 size: 11 residues. Germline V gene lookup returns CDR1 SQVTM and CDR2 ANQGSEA. The CDR3 sequence: CSVERGTEALF. The CDR3 bases are TGCAGCGTTGAACGGGGTACTGAAGCTCTCTTT.

This clonotype occurred many times. The J gene is TRBJ2-1, the V gene TRBV7-9; D is uncertain. The germline V and J ends were trimmed by 3 bases and 7 bases, with 10 bases remaining between them. Germline CDR1 reads SEHNR; CDR2 reads FQNEAQ (reference sequence). This CDR3 contains 13 residues. For the CDR3, the DNA is TGTGCCAGCAGCTTGTTATTTCATAATGAGCAGTTCTTC. Translated: CASSLLFHNEQFF. Drawing the rest from reference TRBV7-9 and TRBJ2-1, the complete variable domain is DTGVSQNPRHKITKRGQNVTFRCDPISEHNRLYWYRQTLGQGPEFLTYFQNEAQLEKSRLLSDRFSAERPKGSFSTLEIQRTEQGDSAMYLCASSLLFHNEQFFGPGTRLTVL.

The sample holds many counts of this clonotype. The chain uses TRBV2 and TRBJ2-1, with D possibly TRBD2 on 6 matching bases. V was shortened by 6 bases and J by 4 bases, with 10 bases between the two germline ends. The CDR3 has 13 residues. Germline V CDR1 and CDR2: SNHLY, FYNNEI. The CDR3 nucleotides read TGTGCCAGCAGCACTCGGGAGTACAATGAGCAGTTCTTC. Encoded protein: CASSTREYNEQFF. Full variable domain (remainder filled in from reference TRBV2 and TRBJ2-1): EPEVTQTPSHQVTQMGQEVILRCVPISNHLYFYWYRQILGQKVEFLVSFYNNEISEKSEIFDDQFSVERPDGSNFTLKIRSTKLEDSAMYFCASSTREYNEQFFGPGTRLTVL.

This clonotype was seen at least ten times. The gene calls are TRBV6-1 and TRBJ2-7; TRBD1 aligns across 10 bases. CDR1 and CDR2 (germline): MNHNS, SASEGT. V lost 3 bases and J lost 5; bases outside the gene matches: 7. The CDR3 covers 15 residues. The CDR3 bases are TGTGCCAGCAGTGATCGAGGACAGGGGGTCGACGAGCAGTACTTC. Its translation is CASSDRGQGVDEQYF.

This clonotype was seen many times. V gene TRBV7-9 combines with J gene TRBJ2-3, with 10 bases lining up with TRBD1. The junction had 9 bases not matched to a gene; V was cut back by 10 bases and J by 2 bases. This CDR3 is built from 15 residues. Germline CDR1 SEHNR, CDR2 FQNEAQ (reference sequence). CDR3 sequence: CATQAGQGFTDTQYF. CDR3 nucleotides: TGTGCCACCCAAGCGGGACAGGGGTTCACAGATACGCAGTATTTT.

Points on this clonotype: Here the CDR3 omits its conserved ending phenylalanine or tryptophan, so a read error is the likely source. This chain joins TRBV27 and TRBJ2-3; D not certain. The V gene lost 1 base and the J gene lost 5 bases, with 4 bases spanning the gap. CDR1 MNHEY and CDR2 SMNVEV come from the germline V gene (reference sequence). The length of the CDR3 is 12 residues. CDR3 residues: CASSLLGDTQYI. The CDR3 DNA follows: TGTGCCAGCAGTTTATTGGGAGATACGCAGTATATT.

Regarding this clonotype: Possible read error: a much larger clone is one base away. This rearrangement joins TRBV28 to TRBJ2-7, with 7 bases matching TRBD1. CDR3 size: 14 residues. The germline V gene has CDR1 MDHEN and CDR2 SYDVKM. V gave up 6 bases and J gave up 2 bases; unmatched junction bases: 7. The CDR3 here is CASRDRVRAYEQYF. CDR3 nucleotides: TGTGCCAGCAGAGACAGGGTTAGGGCCTACGAGCAGTACTTC.

In its sample, this clonotype was seen many times. The V gene is TRBV20-1, the J gene TRBJ1-6; a weak D match, TRBD1 (5 bases). Germline assignment: CDR1 DFQATT and CDR2 SNEGSKA (reference sequence). Between the trimmed V and J ends, which lost 1 base and 10 bases, there was a span of 20 bases. This CDR3 has 16 residues. The CDR3 DNA is TGCAGTGCTAGAGCGGGGACCTTGTCTCCCAGCTCACCCCTCCACTTT. Its translation: CSARAGTLSPSSPLHF.